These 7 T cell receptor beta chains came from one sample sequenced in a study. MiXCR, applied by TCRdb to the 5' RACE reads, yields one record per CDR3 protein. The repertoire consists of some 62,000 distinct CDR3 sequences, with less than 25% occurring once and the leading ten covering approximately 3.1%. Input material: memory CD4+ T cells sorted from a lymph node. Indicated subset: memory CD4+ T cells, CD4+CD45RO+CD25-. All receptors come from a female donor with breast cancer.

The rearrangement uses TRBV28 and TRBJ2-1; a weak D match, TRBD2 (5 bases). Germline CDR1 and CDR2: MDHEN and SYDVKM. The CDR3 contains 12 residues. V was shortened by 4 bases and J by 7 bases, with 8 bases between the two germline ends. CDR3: CASSSTKNEQFF. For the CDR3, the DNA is TGTGCCAGCAGTTCGACTAAAAATGAGCAGTTCTTC. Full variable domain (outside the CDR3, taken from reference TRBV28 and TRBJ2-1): DVKVTQSSRYLVKRTGEKVFLECVQDMDHENMFWYRQDPGLGLRLIYFSYDVKMKEKGDIPEGYSVSREKKERFSLILESASTNQTSMYLCASSSTKNEQFFGPGTRLTVL.

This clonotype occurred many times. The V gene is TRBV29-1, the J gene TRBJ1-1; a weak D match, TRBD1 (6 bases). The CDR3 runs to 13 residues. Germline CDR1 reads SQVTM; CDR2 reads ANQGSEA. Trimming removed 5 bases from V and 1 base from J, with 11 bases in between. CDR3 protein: CSVSGTSNTEAFF. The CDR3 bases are TGCAGCGTTTCGGGGACATCGAACACTGAAGCTTTCTTT. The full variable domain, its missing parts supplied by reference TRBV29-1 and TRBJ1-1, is SAVISQKPSRDICQRGTSLTIQCQVDSQVTMMFWYRQQPGQSLTLIATANQGSEATYESGFVIDKFPISRPNLTFSTLTVSNMSPEDSSIYLCSVSGTSNTEAFFGQGTRLTVV.

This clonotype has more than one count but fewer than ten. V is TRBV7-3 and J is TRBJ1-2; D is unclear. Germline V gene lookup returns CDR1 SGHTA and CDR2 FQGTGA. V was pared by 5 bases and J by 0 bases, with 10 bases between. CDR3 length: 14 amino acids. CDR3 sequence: CASSKDGTNYGYTF. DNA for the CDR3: TGTGCCAGCAGCAAGGACGGAACTAACTATGGCTACACCTTC.

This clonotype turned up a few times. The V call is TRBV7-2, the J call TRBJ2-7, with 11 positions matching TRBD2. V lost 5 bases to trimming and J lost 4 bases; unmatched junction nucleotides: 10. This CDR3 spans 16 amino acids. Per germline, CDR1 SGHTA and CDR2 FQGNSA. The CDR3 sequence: CASSDIRLAGRYEQYF. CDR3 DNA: TGTGCCAGCAGCGACATTAGACTAGCGGGAAGGTACGAGCAGTACTTC.

The CDR3 nucleotides are TGTGCCACCAGTGATGGACGGCAGCAGTTCTTC. Its translation: CATSDGRQQFF. The chain has TRBV24-1 and TRBJ2-1; D not certain. Germline CDR1 reads KGHDR; CDR2 reads SFDVKD. The CDR3 consists of 11 residues. V was shortened by 3 bases and J by 11 bases, with 7 bases between the two germline ends.

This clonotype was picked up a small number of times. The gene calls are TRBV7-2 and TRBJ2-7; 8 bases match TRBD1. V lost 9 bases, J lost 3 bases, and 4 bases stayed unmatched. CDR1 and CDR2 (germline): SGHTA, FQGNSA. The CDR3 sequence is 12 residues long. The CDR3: CASEDRDYEQYF. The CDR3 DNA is TGTGCCAGTGAGGACAGGGACTACGAGCAGTACTTC.

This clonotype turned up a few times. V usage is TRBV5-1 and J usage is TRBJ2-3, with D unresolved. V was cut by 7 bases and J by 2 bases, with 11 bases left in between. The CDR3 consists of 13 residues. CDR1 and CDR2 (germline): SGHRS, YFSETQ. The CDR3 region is CASQEPATDTQYF. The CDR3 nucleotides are TGCGCCAGCCAAGAACCTGCCACAGATACGCAGTATTTT.